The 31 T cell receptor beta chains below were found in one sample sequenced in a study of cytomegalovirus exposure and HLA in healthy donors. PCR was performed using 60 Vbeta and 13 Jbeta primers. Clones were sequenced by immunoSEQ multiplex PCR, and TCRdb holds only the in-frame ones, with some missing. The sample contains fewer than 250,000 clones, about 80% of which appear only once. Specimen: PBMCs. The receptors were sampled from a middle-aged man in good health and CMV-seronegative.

The CDR3 loop is CASGKTGERLGAEAFF. In DNA, the CDR3 is TGTGCCAGCGGTAAGACAGGAGAACGACTGGGCGCTGAAGCTTTCTTT. This rearrangement joins TRBV2 to TRBJ1-1, with D maybe TRBD1 (6 bases). This CDR3 contains 16 residues. Germline values: CDR1 SNHLY, CDR2 FYNNEI. The ends were cut back, 8 bases at V and 6 bases at J, with 25 bases in the middle.

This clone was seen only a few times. The CDR3 DNA follows: TGCGCCAGCAGCCAAGAACTAGCGGGGGGGCCAACAGATACGCAGTATTTT. The encoded protein is CASSQELAGGPTDTQYF. The J gene is TRBJ2-3, the V gene TRBV4-1, with TRBD2 identical over 13 bases. CDR1 MGHRA and CDR2 YSYEKL come from the germline V gene. The CDR3 totals 17 residues. V lost 0 bases to trimming and J lost 3 bases; unmatched junction nucleotides: 3.

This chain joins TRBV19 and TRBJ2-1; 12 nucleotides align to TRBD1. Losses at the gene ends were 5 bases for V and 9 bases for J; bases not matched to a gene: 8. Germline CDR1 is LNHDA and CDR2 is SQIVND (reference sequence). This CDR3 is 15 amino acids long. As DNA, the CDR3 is TGTGCCAGTAGTGTCGGGACAGGGGGCTTCGGTGAGCAGTTCTTC. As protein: CASSVGTGGFGEQFF.

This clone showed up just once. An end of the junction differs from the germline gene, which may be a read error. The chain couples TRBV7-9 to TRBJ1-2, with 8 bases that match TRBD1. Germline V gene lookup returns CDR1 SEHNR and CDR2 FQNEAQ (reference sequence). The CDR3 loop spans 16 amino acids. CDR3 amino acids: CSSSFPWTGRANGYTF. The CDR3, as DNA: TGTTCCAGCAGCTTCCCCTGGACAGGGAGGGCGAATGGCTACACCTTC.

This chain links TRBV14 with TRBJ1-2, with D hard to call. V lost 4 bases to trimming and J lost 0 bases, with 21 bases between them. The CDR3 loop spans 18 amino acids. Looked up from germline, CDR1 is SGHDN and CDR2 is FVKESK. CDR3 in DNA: TGTGCCAGCAGCCTCTCCAACAAGGCAGGTCCTACTAACTATGGCTACACCTTC. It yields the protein CASSLSNKAGPTNYGYTF.

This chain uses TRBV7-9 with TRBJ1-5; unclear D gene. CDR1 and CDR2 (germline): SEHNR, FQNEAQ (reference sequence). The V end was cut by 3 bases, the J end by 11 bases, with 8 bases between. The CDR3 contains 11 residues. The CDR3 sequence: CASSFGSTQHF. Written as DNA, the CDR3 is TGTGCCAGCAGCTTCGGGTCAACCCAGCATTTT.

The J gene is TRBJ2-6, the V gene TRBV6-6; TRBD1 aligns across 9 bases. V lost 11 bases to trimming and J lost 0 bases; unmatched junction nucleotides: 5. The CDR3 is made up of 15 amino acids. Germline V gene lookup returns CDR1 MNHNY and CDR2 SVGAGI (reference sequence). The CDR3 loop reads CAEGQGFSGANVLTF. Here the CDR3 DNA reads TGTGCCGAAGGACAGGGGTTCTCTGGGGCCAACGTCCTGACTTTC.

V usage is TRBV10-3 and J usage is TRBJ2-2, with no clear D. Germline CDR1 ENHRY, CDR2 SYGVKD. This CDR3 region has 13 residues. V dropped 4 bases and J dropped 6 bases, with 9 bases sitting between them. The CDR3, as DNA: TGTGCCATCAGTGCTGAAGGAGCCGGGGAGCTGTTTTTT. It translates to CAISAEGAGELFF.

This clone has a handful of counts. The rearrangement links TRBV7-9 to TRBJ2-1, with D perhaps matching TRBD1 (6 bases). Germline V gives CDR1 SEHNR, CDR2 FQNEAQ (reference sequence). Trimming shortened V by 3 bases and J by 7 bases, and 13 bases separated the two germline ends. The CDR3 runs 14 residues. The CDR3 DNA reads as TGTGCCAGCAGCTTGACACAGGGAGAGAATGAGCAGTTCTTC. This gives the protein CASSLTQGENEQFF.

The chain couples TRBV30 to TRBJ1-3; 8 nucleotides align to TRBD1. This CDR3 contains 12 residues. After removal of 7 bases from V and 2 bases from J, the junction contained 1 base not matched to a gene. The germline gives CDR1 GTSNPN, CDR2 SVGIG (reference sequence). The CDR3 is CALQGAGNTIYF. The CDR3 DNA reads TGTGCCTTACAGGGGGCTGGAAACACCATATATTTT. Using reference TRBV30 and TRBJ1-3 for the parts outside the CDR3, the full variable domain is SQTIHQWPATLVQPVGSPLSLECTVEGTSNPNLYWYRQAAGRGLQLLFYSVGIGQISSEVPQNLSASRPQDRQFILSSKKLLLSDSGFYLCALQGAGNTIYFGEGSWLTVV.

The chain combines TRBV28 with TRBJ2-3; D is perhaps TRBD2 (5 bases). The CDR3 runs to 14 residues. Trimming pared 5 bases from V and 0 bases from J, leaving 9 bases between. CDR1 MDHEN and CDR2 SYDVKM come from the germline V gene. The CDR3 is CASSGRGSTDTQYF. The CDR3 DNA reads TGTGCCAGCAGTGGGCGCGGGAGCACAGATACGCAGTATTTT.

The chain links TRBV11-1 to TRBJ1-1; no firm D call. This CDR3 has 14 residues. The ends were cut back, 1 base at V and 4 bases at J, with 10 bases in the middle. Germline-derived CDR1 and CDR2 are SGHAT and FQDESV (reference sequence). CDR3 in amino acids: CASSLGGLGTEAFF. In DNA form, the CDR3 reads TGTGCCAGCAGCTTAGGAGGGTTGGGCACTGAAGCTTTCTTT.

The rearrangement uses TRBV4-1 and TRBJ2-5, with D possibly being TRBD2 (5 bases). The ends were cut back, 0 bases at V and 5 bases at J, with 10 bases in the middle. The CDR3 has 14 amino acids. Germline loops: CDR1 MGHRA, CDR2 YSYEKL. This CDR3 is CASSQDRTGETQYF. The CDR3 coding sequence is TGCGCCAGCAGCCAAGATCGTACGGGGGAGACCCAGTACTTC.

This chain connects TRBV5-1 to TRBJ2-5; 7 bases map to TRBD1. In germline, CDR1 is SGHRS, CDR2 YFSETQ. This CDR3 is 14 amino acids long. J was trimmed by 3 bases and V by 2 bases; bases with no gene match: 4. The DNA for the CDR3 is TGCGCCAGCAGCTTAGGGACAGCCAAAGAGACCCAGTACTTC. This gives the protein CASSLGTAKETQYF.

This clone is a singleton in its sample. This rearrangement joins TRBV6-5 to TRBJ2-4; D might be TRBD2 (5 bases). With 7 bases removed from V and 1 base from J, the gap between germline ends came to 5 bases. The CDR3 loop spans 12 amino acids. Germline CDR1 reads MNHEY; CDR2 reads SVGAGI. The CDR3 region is CASTSAKNIQYF. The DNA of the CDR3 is TGTGCCAGCACTAGCGCCAAAAACATTCAGTACTTC.

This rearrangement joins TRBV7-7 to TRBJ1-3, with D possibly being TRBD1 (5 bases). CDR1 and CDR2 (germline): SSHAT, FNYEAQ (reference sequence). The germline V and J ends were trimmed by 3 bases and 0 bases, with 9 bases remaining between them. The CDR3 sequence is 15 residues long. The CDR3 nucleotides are TGTGCCAGCAGCTTGGGCCAGGGCTCTGGAAACACCATATATTTT. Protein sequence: CASSLGQGSGNTIYF.

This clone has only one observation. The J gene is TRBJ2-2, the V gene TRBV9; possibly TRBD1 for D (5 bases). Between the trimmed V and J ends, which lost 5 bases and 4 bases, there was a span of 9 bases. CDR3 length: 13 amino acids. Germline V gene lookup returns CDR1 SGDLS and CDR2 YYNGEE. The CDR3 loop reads CASRGPSTGELFF. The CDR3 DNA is TGTGCCAGCAGGGGGCCTTCCACCGGGGAGCTGTTTTTT.

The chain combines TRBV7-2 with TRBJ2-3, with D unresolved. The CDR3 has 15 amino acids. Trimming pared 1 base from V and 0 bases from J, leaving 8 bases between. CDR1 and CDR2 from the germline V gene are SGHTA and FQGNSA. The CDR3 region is CASSLVGLSTDTQYF. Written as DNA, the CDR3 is TGTGCCAGCAGCTTAGTGGGCCTAAGCACAGATACGCAGTATTTT.

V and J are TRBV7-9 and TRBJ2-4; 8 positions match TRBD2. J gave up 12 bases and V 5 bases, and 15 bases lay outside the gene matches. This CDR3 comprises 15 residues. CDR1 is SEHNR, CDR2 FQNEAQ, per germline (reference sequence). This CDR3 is CASSPISGTRNPQYF. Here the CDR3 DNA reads TGTGCCAGCAGCCCAATCTCCGGGACTAGGAATCCTCAGTACTTC.

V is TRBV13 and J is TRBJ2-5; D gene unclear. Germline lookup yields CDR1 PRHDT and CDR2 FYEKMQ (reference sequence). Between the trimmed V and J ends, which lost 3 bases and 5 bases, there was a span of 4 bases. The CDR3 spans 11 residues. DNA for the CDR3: TGTGCCAGCAGCTTTCAGGAGACCCAGTACTTC. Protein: CASSFQETQYF.

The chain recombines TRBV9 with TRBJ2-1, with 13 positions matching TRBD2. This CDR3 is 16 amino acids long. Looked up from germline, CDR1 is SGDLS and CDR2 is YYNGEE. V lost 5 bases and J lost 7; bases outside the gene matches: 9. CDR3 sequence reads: CASSPGTSGAWNEQFF. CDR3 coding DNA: TGTGCCAGCAGTCCCGGGACTAGCGGGGCATGGAATGAGCAGTTCTTC.

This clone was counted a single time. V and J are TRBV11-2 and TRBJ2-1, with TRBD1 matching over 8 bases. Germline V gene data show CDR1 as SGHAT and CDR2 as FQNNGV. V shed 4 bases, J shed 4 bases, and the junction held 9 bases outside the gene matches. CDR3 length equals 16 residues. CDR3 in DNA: TGTGCCAGCAGCTATTACCAGGGGGCTGGTTACAATGAGCAGTTCTTC. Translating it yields CASSYYQGAGYNEQFF.

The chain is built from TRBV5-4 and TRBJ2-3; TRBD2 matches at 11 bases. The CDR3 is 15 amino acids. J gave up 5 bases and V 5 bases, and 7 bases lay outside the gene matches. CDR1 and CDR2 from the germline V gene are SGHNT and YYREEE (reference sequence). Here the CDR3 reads CASSFSGGAVDTQYF. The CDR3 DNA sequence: TGTGCCAGCAGTTTTAGCGGGGGGGCGGTAGATACGCAGTATTTT.

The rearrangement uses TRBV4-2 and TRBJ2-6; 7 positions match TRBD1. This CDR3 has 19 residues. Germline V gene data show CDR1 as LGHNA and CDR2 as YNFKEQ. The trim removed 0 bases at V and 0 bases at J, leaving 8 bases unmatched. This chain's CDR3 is CASSQDGQGDSSGANVLTF. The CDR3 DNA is TGTGCCAGCAGCCAAGATGGCCAGGGGGATAGCTCTGGGGCCAACGTCCTGACTTTC.

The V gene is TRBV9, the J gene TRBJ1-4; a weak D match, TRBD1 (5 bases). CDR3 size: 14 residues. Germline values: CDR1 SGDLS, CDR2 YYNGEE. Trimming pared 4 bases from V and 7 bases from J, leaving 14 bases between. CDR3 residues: CASSPRGGIEKLFF. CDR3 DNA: TGTGCCAGCAGCCCCCGGGGGGGTATTGAAAAACTGTTTTTT. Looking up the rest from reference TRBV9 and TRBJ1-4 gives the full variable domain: DSGVTQTPKHLITATGQRVTLRCSPRSGDLSVYWYQQSLDQGLQFLIQYYNGEERAKGNILERFSAQQFPDLHSELNLSSLELGDSALYFCASSPRGGIEKLFFGSGTQLSVL.

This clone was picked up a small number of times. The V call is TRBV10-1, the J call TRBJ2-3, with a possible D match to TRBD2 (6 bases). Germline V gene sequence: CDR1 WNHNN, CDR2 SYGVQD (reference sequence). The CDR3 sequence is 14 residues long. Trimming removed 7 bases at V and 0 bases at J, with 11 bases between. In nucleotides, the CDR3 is TGCGCCAGCACCCCGGGACTGAGCACAGATACGCAGTATTTT. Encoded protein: CASTPGLSTDTQYF.

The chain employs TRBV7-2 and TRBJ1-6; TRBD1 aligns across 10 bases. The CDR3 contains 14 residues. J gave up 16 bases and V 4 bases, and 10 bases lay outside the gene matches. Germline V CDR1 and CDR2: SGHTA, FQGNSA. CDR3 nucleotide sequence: TGTGCCAGCAGCTCCCGGGACAGGGGAATATCTCTCCACTTT. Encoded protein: CASSSRDRGISLHF.

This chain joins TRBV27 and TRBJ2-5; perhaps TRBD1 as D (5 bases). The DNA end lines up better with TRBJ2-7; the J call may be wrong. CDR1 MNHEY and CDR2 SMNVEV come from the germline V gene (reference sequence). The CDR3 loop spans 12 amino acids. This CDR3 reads CASSKDSYEQYF. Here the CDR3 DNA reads TGTGCCAGCAGTAAAGACAGCTACGAGCAGTACTTC.

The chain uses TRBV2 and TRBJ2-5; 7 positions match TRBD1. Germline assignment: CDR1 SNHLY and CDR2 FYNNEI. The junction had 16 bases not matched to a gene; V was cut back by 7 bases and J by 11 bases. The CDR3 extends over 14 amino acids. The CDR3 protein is CASTDSDRAREQYF. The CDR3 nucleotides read TGTGCCAGCACCGATAGTGACAGGGCTCGTGAGCAGTACTTC.

The CDR3 sequence: CASSESLGGNTEAFF. The CDR3 nucleotides are TGTGCCAGCAGTGAATCCCTCGGCGGGAACACTGAAGCTTTCTTT. The rearrangement joins TRBV25-1 to TRBJ1-1; D call uncertain. The V gene's germline CDR1 is MGHDK and CDR2 SYGVNS. The CDR3 covers 15 residues. The V end lost 1 base, the J end lost 1 base, and 10 bases lay between the germline ends.

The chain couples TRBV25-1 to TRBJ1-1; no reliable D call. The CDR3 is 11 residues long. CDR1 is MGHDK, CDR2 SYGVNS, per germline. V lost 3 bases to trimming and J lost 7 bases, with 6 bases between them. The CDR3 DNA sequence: TGTGCCAGCAGTGATCTAGGTGAAGCTTTCTTT. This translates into CASSDLGEAFF. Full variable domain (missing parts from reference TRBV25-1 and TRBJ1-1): EADIYQTPRYLVIGTGKKITLECSQTMGHDKMYWYQQDPGMELHLIHYSYGVNSTEKGDLSSESTVSRIRTEHFPLTLESARPSHTSQYLCASSDLGEAFFGQGTRLTVV.